One sample yielded the 17 T cell receptor beta chains listed below, sequenced in a study of Ad26.COV2.S vaccination and SARS-CoV-2 variants (dated by TCRdb to the early 2020s). The treatment or condition label corresponds to: some 20 received Ad26.COV2.S at low or high dose, single or two shots; several received placebo; per-sample allocation not given. Repertoires of vaccine and placebo recipients were sequenced from samples taken on day 63 after the first injection. Receptor libraries were prepared by the immunoSEQ multiplex PCR assay. TCRdb mirrors the immuneACCESS table, restricted to in-frame sequences. Some clones are absent from its copies; in checked studies, under half trace to an unresolved V gene, and the reason for the others is unknown. This sample gives about 410,000 clones in total; around 91% of them show up just once. The top ten hold around 1.9% of the sample. The specimen comprised peripheral blood, sampled in a trial of Ad26.COV2.S vaccine versus placebo. These receptors all stem from a person aged 18-65 years who received the Ad26.COV2.S COVID-19 vaccine or a placebo.

This chain uses TRBV9 with TRBJ1-2; unclear D gene. The CDR3 has 15 residues. Germline V gene lookup returns CDR1 SGDLS and CDR2 YYNGEE. V dropped 0 bases and J dropped 0 bases, with 9 bases sitting between them. The DNA of the CDR3 is TGTGCCAGCAGCGTAGGCCCCCAGGCTAACTATGGCTACACCTTC. This gives the protein CASSVGPQANYGYTF.

This chain uses TRBV7-2 with TRBJ2-1; no definite D call. This CDR3 region has 15 residues. Germline V gene lookup returns CDR1 SGHTA and CDR2 FQGNSA. V dropped 5 bases and J dropped 3 bases, with 14 bases sitting between them. CDR3 region: CASSPESSSYNEQFF. The CDR3, as DNA: TGTGCCAGCAGCCCGGAGTCATCTAGCTACAATGAGCAGTTCTTC.

V is TRBV5-4 and J is TRBJ2-4, with 11 nucleotides matching TRBD2. Looked up from germline, CDR1 is SGHNT and CDR2 is YYREEE (reference sequence). The CDR3 runs 15 residues. Trimming took 4 bases from V and 8 from J; bases not matched to a gene: 8. The CDR3 DNA reads as TGTGCCAGCAGCCCGGGTAGCGGGAGGGGGGACATTCAGTACTTC. Its protein is CASSPGSGRGDIQYF.

The chain joins TRBV7-8 to TRBJ2-1; TRBD2 matches at 9 bases. Per the germline V gene, CDR1 is SGHVS and CDR2 is FQNEAQ. With V trimmed by 5 bases and J by 2 bases, 7 bases remained unmatched. The CDR3 contains 16 residues. CDR3: CASSTPRLAAYNEQFF. CDR3 bases: TGTGCCAGCAGCACCCCCCGACTAGCGGCCTACAATGAGCAGTTCTTC. The complete variable domain, with remaining parts taken from reference TRBV7-8 and TRBJ2-1, reads GAGVSQSPRYKVAKRGQDVALRCDPISGHVSLFWYQQALGQGPEFLTYFQNEAQLDKSGLPSDRFFAERPEGSVSTLKIQRTQQEDSAVYLCASSTPRLAAYNEQFFGPGTRLTVL.

This chain joins TRBV7-2 and TRBJ1-3; D is ambiguous. CDR1 is SGHTA, CDR2 FQGNSA, per germline. CDR3 length equals 15 residues. The V and J ends lost 4 bases and 3 bases respectively, with 13 bases between them. CDR3 region: CASSSPRTFGNTIYF. In DNA, the CDR3 is TGTGCCAGCAGCTCACCCAGGACTTTTGGAAACACCATATATTTT.

The V call is TRBV29-1, the J call TRBJ1-5, with 7 bases identical to TRBD1. The germline V gene has CDR1 SQVTM and CDR2 ANQGSEA. CDR3 size: 12 residues. The ends lost 5 bases at V and 9 bases at J; junction bases unmatched: 7. DNA for the CDR3: TGCAGCGTTAGGACAGGTGATGGGCCCCAGCATTTT. As protein: CSVRTGDGPQHF.

The chain combines TRBV5-6 with TRBJ2-7, with D perhaps matching TRBD1 (5 bases). The V gene lost 0 bases and the J gene lost 5 bases, with 18 bases spanning the gap. The CDR3 is made up of 16 amino acids. The V gene's germline CDR1 is SGHDT and CDR2 YYEEEE. Here the CDR3 DNA reads TGTGCCAGCAGCTTGGCCATAGGGGATCGTCTGGACGAGCAGTACTTC. Protein: CASSLAIGDRLDEQYF. The full variable domain, rest sourced from reference TRBV5-6 and TRBJ2-7, is DAGVTQSPTHLIKTRGQQVTLRCSPKSGHDTVSWYQQALGQGPQFIFQYYEEEERQRGNFPDRFSGHQFPNYSSELNVNALLLGDSALYLCASSLAIGDRLDEQYFGPGTRLTVT.

The chain links TRBV5-8 to TRBJ1-5, with no clear D. Germline-derived CDR1 and CDR2 are SGHTS and YDEGEE. The CDR3 is made up of 15 amino acids. The ends were cut back, 0 bases at V and 4 bases at J, with 11 bases in the middle. The CDR3 DNA reads TGTGCCAGCAGCTTGGGAAACCTATTAAATCAGCCCCAGCATTTT. Its protein product is CASSLGNLLNQPQHF.

The chain is built from TRBV4-1 and TRBJ1-2, with TRBD1 as a possible D gene (6 bases). CDR1 and CDR2 from the germline V gene are MGHRA and YSYEKL. V was shortened by 4 bases and J by 8 bases, with 11 bases between the two germline ends. This CDR3 has 12 amino acids. The CDR3 here is CASSPPGGGYTF. CDR3 in DNA: TGCGCCAGCAGCCCCCCCGGGGGCGGCTACACCTTC.

The chain couples TRBV27 to TRBJ2-5; the D call may be TRBD1 or TRBD2 (5 bases each). This CDR3 is built from 14 residues. Trimming removed 8 bases from V and 7 bases from J, with 20 bases in between. Germline CDR1 is MNHEY and CDR2 is SMNVEV (reference sequence). As DNA, the CDR3 is TGTGCCAGCGGCCCAACGAGGGGCGTAGGGACCCAGTACTTC. It translates to CASGPTRGVGTQYF.

The chain uses TRBV29-1 and TRBJ2-7; TRBD1 aligns across 10 bases. The V and J ends lost 1 base and 6 bases, in that order; junction bases with no gene match: 9. The CDR3 loop spans 15 amino acids. The germline V gene encodes CDR1 SQVTM and CDR2 ANQGSEA. The CDR3 nucleotides read TGCAGCGTTGAAGGGGTCGGGACAGGGGCCTCCGAGCAGTACTTC. It specifies CSVEGVGTGASEQYF.

V usage is TRBV2 and J usage is TRBJ2-1; possibly TRBD2 for D (5 bases). Trimming removed 2 bases from V and 2 bases from J, with 10 bases in between. The CDR3 contains 15 residues. From germline, CDR1 is SNHLY and CDR2 FYNNEI. The CDR3 DNA is TGTGCCAGCAGTGAAAGAGGACTTCCCTACAATGAGCAGTTCTTC. This codes for CASSERGLPYNEQFF. The whole variable domain, filled in from reference TRBV2 and TRBJ2-1, reads EPEVTQTPSHQVTQMGQEVILRCVPISNHLYFYWYRQILGQKVEFLVSFYNNEISEKSEIFDDQFSVERPDGSNFTLKIRSTKLEDSAMYFCASSERGLPYNEQFFGPGTRLTVL.

V usage is TRBV11-3 and J usage is TRBJ1-4; D remains unclear. There are 12 residues in the CDR3. V lost 0 bases, J lost 5 bases, and 1 base lay in between. Germline V gene data show CDR1 as SGHNT and CDR2 as YENEEA. The CDR3 bases are TGTGCCAGCAGCTTAGAGAATGAAAAACTGTTTTTT. Translating gives CASSLENEKLFF.

The V and J genes are TRBV12-3 or TRBV12-4 and TRBJ1-1; D perhaps matches TRBD1 (5 bases). V lost 6 bases, J lost 6 bases, and 14 bases lay in between. The CDR3 is 13 residues long. The chain's CDR3 is CASRPRRGAEAFF. In nucleotides, the CDR3 is TGTGCCAGCAGGCCTAGGAGGGGAGCTGAAGCTTTCTTT.

The chain is built from TRBV7-2 and TRBJ2-7; 9 nucleotides line up with TRBD1. The V gene's germline CDR1 is SGHTA and CDR2 FQGNSA. The ends lost 6 bases at V and 4 bases at J; junction bases unmatched: 10. This CDR3 region has 15 residues. CDR3 sequence reads: CASRQTGTGTYEQYF. The CDR3 DNA is TGTGCCAGCAGACAAACCGGGACAGGGACTTACGAGCAGTACTTC.

This clone has more than one count but fewer than ten. The V call is TRBV11-1, the J call TRBJ2-1; D gene ambiguous. The CDR3 length is 14 residues. Germline V lookup: CDR1 SGHAT, CDR2 FQDESV (reference sequence). V was trimmed by 5 bases and J by 1 base, leaving 9 bases between them. CDR3 sequence reads: CASSPDQSYNEQFF. The CDR3 DNA reads TGTGCCAGCAGCCCAGATCAGTCCTACAATGAGCAGTTCTTC.

The chain has TRBV9 and TRBJ2-5; TRBD2 aligns across 10 bases. V was pared by 1 base and J by 5 bases, with 5 bases of the junction left unmatched. The V gene's germline CDR1 is SGDLS and CDR2 YYNGEE. This CDR3 has 15 amino acids. The chain's CDR3 is CASSVSGRDLETQYF. Here the CDR3 DNA reads TGTGCCAGCAGCGTAAGCGGGAGGGATTTGGAGACCCAGTACTTC. Full variable domain (rest looked up from reference TRBV9 and TRBJ2-5): DSGVTQTPKHLITATGQRVTLRCSPRSGDLSVYWYQQSLDQGLQFLIQYYNGEERAKGNILERFSAQQFPDLHSELNLSSLELGDSALYFCASSVSGRDLETQYFGPGTRLLVL.